These T cell receptor beta chains were read from a single sample in a study of blood T cells in healthy people across ages. In TCRdb, the 5' RACE reads were re-called with MiXCR into one record per CDR3 protein. This table has more than 1,400,000 distinct CDR3 sequences, around 39% appearing once. Sequencing was done on a sample of blood. Receptor source: a woman aged 18 to 35 in good health. The CDR3 runs from the conserved cysteine through the conserved F or W. The D gene is left open where the match is weak. Some rows have no size entry. The others give once, few or many, or a class for an expanded clone.

CDR3 protein: CASSVGGAAKAEAFF
CDR3 DNA: TGTGCCAGCAGTGTGGGGGGCGCTGCGAAGGCTGAAGCTTTCTTT
clone size: NA
J gene: TRBJ1-1
V gene: TRBV6-1
D gene: NA

CDR3 protein: CARGNTQYF
CDR3 DNA: TGTGCCAGAGGGAATACGCAGTATTTT
clone size: few
J gene: TRBJ2-3
V gene: TRBV28
D gene: NA

CDR3 protein: CASSQGLKTQYF
CDR3 DNA: TGTGCCAGCAGCCAAGGTTTAAAGACCCAGTACTTC
clone size: many
J gene: TRBJ2-5
V gene: TRBV3-1
D gene: NA

CDR3 protein: CSAGTDFNYGYTF
CDR3 DNA: TGCAGTGCAGGGACAGACTTTAACTATGGCTACACCTTC
clone size: NA
J gene: TRBJ1-2
V gene: TRBV20-1
D gene: TRBD1

CDR3 protein: CASSLPPMSYTF
CDR3 DNA: TGTGCCAGCAGCCTTCCACCGATGAGCTACACCTTC
clone size: once
J gene: TRBJ1-2
V gene: TRBV7-9
D gene: NA

CDR3 protein: CATSRAREVYYEQYF
CDR3 DNA: TGTGCCACCAGCAGAGCGCGGGAGGTCTACTACGAGCAGTACTTC
clone size: NA
J gene: TRBJ2-7
V gene: TRBV15
D gene: TRBD2

CDR3 protein: CSVERIAGGQETQYF
CDR3 DNA: TGCAGCGTTGAAAGGATAGCGGGGGGCCAAGAGACCCAGTACTTC
clone size: NA
J gene: TRBJ2-5
V gene: TRBV29-1
D gene: TRBD2

CDR3 protein: CASSLVRLNTEAFF
CDR3 DNA: TGTGCCAGCAGCTTAGTCCGATTGAACACTGAAGCTTTCTTT
clone size: NA
J gene: TRBJ1-1
V gene: TRBV7-8
D gene: NA

CDR3 protein: CASSVGQRPLLNTIYF
CDR3 DNA: TGTGCCAGCAGTGTGGGGCAGCGTCCTTTATTAAACACCATATATTTT
clone size: many
J gene: TRBJ1-3
V gene: TRBV25-1
D gene: NA

CDR3 protein: CASSPRGERSTEAFF
CDR3 DNA: TGTGCCAGCAGCCCCCGTGGGGAGAGAAGCACTGAAGCTTTCTTT
clone size: NA
J gene: TRBJ1-1
V gene: TRBV11-1
D gene: NA

CDR3 protein: CASSQPGQRSPLHF
CDR3 DNA: TGCGCCAGCAGCCAGCCGGGACAACGGTCACCCCTCCACTTT
clone size: NA
J gene: TRBJ1-6
V gene: TRBV4-1
D gene: NA

CDR3 protein: CAIKRGGSYEQYF
CDR3 DNA: TGTGCCATCAAGCGGGGAGGGTCCTACGAGCAGTACTTC
clone size: few
J gene: TRBJ2-7
V gene: TRBV10-3
D gene: TRBD2

CDR3 protein: CTSSYVGTANTEAFF
CDR3 DNA: TGTACCAGCAGTTACGTCGGGACAGCGAACACTGAAGCTTTCTTT
clone size: NA
J gene: TRBJ1-1
V gene: TRBV6-5
D gene: TRBD1

CDR3 protein: CATLSGTSGTDTQYF
CDR3 DNA: TGTGCCACCCTATCCGGGACTAGCGGCACAGATACGCAGTATTTT
clone size: NA
J gene: TRBJ2-3
V gene: TRBV6-1
D gene: TRBD2

CDR3 protein: CASSLTFTSWETQYF
CDR3 DNA: TGTGCCAGCAGCTTAACGTTTACTAGCTGGGAGACCCAGTACTTC
clone size: NA
J gene: TRBJ2-5
V gene: TRBV7-3
D gene: NA

CDR3 protein: CASSPWDGLNQPQHF
CDR3 DNA: TGTGCCAGCAGTCCCTGGGACGGCCTCAATCAGCCCCAGCATTTT
clone size: NA
J gene: TRBJ1-5
V gene: TRBV27
D gene: NA

CDR3 protein: CASRELAGVTDTQYF
CDR3 DNA: TGTGCCAGCAGGGAACTAGCGGGGGTCACAGATACGCAGTATTTT
clone size: NA
J gene: TRBJ2-3
V gene: TRBV12-3/TRBV12-4
D gene: TRBD2

CDR3 protein: CASSRTGTLGEKLFF
CDR3 DNA: TGTGCCAGCAGCCGAACCGGGACCCTGGGAGAAAAACTGTTTTTT
clone size: NA
J gene: TRBJ1-4
V gene: TRBV7-2
D gene: NA

CDR3 protein: CASRRRSPSQPQHF
CDR3 DNA: TGTGCCAGCCGACGGCGATCCCCTAGTCAGCCCCAGCATTTT
clone size: NA
J gene: TRBJ1-5
V gene: TRBV6-5
D gene: NA

CDR3 protein: CASSITGVAGANVLTF
CDR3 DNA: TGTGCCAGCAGCATTACAGGGGTAGCTGGGGCCAACGTCCTGACTTTC
clone size: NA
J gene: TRBJ2-6
V gene: TRBV7-3
D gene: TRBD1

CDR3 protein: CASSYTIPGASKRSQETQYF
CDR3 DNA: TGTGCCAGCAGCTACACTATACCTGGGGCTAGCAAAAGGTCACAAGAGACCCAGTACTTC
clone size: NA
J gene: TRBJ2-5
V gene: TRBV7-6
D gene: NA

CDR3 protein: CASSFQPGQGPYEQYF
CDR3 DNA: TGCGCCAGCAGCTTCCAACCGGGACAGGGACCCTACGAGCAGTACTTC
clone size: few
J gene: TRBJ2-7
V gene: TRBV5-1
D gene: TRBD1

CDR3 protein: CASSYSATANSPLHF
CDR3 DNA: TGTGCCAGCAGTTACTCAGCGACAGCAAATTCACCCCTCCACTTT
clone size: few
J gene: TRBJ1-6
V gene: TRBV6-2/TRBV6-3
D gene: NA

CDR3 protein: CASRADRDSYGQYF
CDR3 DNA: TGTGCCAGCAGGGCCGACAGGGACTCCTACGGGCAGTACTTC
clone size: NA
J gene: TRBJ2-7
V gene: TRBV6-1
D gene: NA

CDR3 protein: CASIIAGVPNEQYF
CDR3 DNA: TGTGCCAGCATTATAGCGGGAGTCCCCAATGAGCAGTACTTC
clone size: NA
J gene: TRBJ2-5
V gene: TRBV12-3/TRBV12-4
D gene: TRBD2

CDR3 protein: CASSEGYNEQFF
CDR3 DNA: TGTGCCAGCAGTGAAGGCTACAATGAGCAGTTCTTC
clone size: many
J gene: TRBJ2-1
V gene: TRBV2
D gene: NA